The 23 T cell receptor beta chains below come from one sample, sequenced in a study of cytomegalovirus exposure and HLA in healthy donors. PCR employed 60 Vbeta and 13 Jbeta primers. Some clones are missing from TCRdb's copy, which holds only in-frame ones; the method was immunoSEQ multiplex PCR. The sample contains approximately 150,000 clones, around 80% of which appear only once. Sequencing was performed on PBMCs. The receptor source for this set is a male donor in good health and CMV-seronegative.

The chain joins TRBV5-6 to TRBJ2-7, with a tentative D call TRBD1 (5 bases). Germline V gene lookup returns CDR1 SGHDT and CDR2 YYEEEE. V was cut by 0 bases and J by 6 bases, with 10 bases left in between. The CDR3 contains 13 residues. CDR3 loop: CASSLGSGSEQYF. Here the CDR3 DNA reads TGTGCCAGCAGCTTGGGTTCAGGGTCCGAGCAGTACTTC.

The chain carries TRBV9 and TRBJ2-1, with 7 positions matching TRBD1. This CDR3 contains 15 residues. Trimming removed 0 bases from V and 4 bases from J; junction bases left unmatched: 4. Germline CDR1 SGDLS, CDR2 YYNGEE. The CDR3 loop reads CASSVVGGKYNEQFF. The CDR3 DNA reads as TGTGCCAGCAGCGTAGTAGGGGGCAAGTACAATGAGCAGTTCTTC.

The J gene is TRBJ2-5, the V gene TRBV6-5, with TRBD1 as a possible D gene (5 bases). V was pared by 4 bases and J by 5 bases, with 5 bases between. The germline V gene has CDR1 MNHEY and CDR2 SVGAGI. This CDR3 region has 11 residues. The CDR3 spells CASSSGETQYF. DNA for the CDR3: TGTGCCAGCAGTTCAGGGGAGACCCAGTACTTC.

The chain joins TRBV5-8 to TRBJ1-5, with D possibly being TRBD1 (5 bases). CDR1 is SGHTS, CDR2 YDEGEE, per germline. The CDR3 runs to 15 residues. Trimming cost V 0 bases and J 0 bases, with 7 bases left between them. The CDR3 coding sequence is TGTGCCAGCAGCTTGGAGGGGTATAGCAATCAGCCCCAGCATTTT. Amino acid sequence: CASSLEGYSNQPQHF.

There are a few counts of this clone. CDR3 coding DNA: TGTGCCAGCAGTGAGGGACAGGGGGCCTCACCCCTCCACTTT. It yields the protein CASSEGQGASPLHF. The chain has TRBV6-1 and TRBJ1-6, with TRBD1 identical over 12 bases. Trimming removed 3 bases from V and 10 bases from J; junction bases left unmatched: 1. The CDR3 is made up of 14 amino acids. Germline CDR1 reads MNHNS; CDR2 reads SASEGT.

The genes are TRBV6-1 and TRBJ1-1; the D is unclear. V lost 1 base and J 3 bases, leaving 6 bases between the germline ends. This CDR3 is built from 13 residues. Germline CDR1 reads MNHNS; CDR2 reads SASEGT. CDR3 sequence reads: CASSEVGDTEAFF. The CDR3 coding sequence is TGTGCCAGCAGTGAAGTTGGAGACACTGAAGCTTTCTTT.

Details on this clone: This sample includes further DNA sequences coding for the same CDR3. V and J are TRBV19 and TRBJ2-2, with TRBD2 as a possible D gene (6 bases). Per germline, CDR1 LNHDA and CDR2 SQIVND (reference sequence). The V and J ends lost 8 bases and 8 bases respectively, with 18 bases between them. CDR3 length equals 14 residues. CDR3 in amino acids: CASLGGMPPGELFF. In nucleotides, the CDR3 is TGTGCCAGTCTTGGCGGGATGCCCCCGGGGGAGCTGTTTTTT.

This sequence joins TRBV6-1 and TRBJ1-5; possibly TRBD1 for D (6 bases). The CDR3 contains 15 residues. Per the germline V gene, CDR1 is MNHNS and CDR2 is SASEGT. The ends were cut back, 1 base at V and 7 bases at J, with 14 bases in the middle. The CDR3 DNA sequence: TGTGCCAGCAGTGAAGAAACAGCAGGGGCACAGCCCCAGCATTTT. Translation gives CASSEETAGAQPQHF.

The chain carries TRBV7-9 and TRBJ2-1, with TRBD2 matching 10 bases. The CDR3 loop spans 15 amino acids. Per germline, CDR1 SEHNR and CDR2 FQNEAQ (reference sequence). V trimming: 6 bases; J trimming: 5 bases; junction bases outside the gene matches: 7. The CDR3, as DNA: TGTGCCAGCAGTCCTAGCGGGAGTCGGAACAATGAGCAGTTCTTC. This sequence encodes CASSPSGSRNNEQFF.

The chain carries TRBV10-3 and TRBJ1-2; 9 bases align to TRBD1. The CDR3 sequence is 14 residues long. The J segment lost 3 bases and the V segment lost 9 bases, leaving 8 bases of the junction unmatched. In germline, CDR1 is ENHRY, CDR2 SYGVKD. The CDR3 DNA is TGTGCCATAGGAAGACGGGACAGGGACTATGGCTACACCTTC. As protein: CAIGRRDRDYGYTF.

This chain uses TRBV19 with TRBJ2-3; 8 bases are shared with TRBD1. The V and J ends lost 7 bases and 4 bases, in that order; junction bases with no gene match: 4. CDR1 and CDR2 from the germline V gene are LNHDA and SQIVND (reference sequence). This CDR3 has 13 residues. The CDR3 coding sequence is TGTGCCAGTAACCTACAGGGGGCAGATACGCAGTATTTT. This encodes CASNLQGADTQYF.

The chain joins TRBV7-9 to TRBJ2-7, with TRBD2 matching 7 bases. This CDR3 has 13 amino acids. Germline CDR1 is SEHNR and CDR2 is FQNEAQ (reference sequence). Unmatched junction bases numbered 6, after V lost 8 bases and J lost 2 bases. The CDR3 here is CASEGTTPYEQYF. CDR3 sequence (DNA): TGTGCCAGCGAGGGGACTACGCCCTACGAGCAGTACTTC.

In its sample, this clone was seen once. This sequence joins TRBV4-3 and TRBJ1-5; 8 bases fit TRBD1. Trimming removed 0 bases from V and 6 bases from J; junction bases left unmatched: 1. The germline V gene has CDR1 LGHNA and CDR2 YSLEER. CDR3 length: 14 amino acids. The CDR3 region has the DNA TGCGCCAGCAGCCAAGACAGGGGGCGTCAGCCCCAGCATTTT. This translates into CASSQDRGRQPQHF.

This chain connects TRBV7-6 to TRBJ2-7, with 9 bases lining up with TRBD1. Trimming took 5 bases from V and 4 from J; bases not matched to a gene: 6. The CDR3 totals 14 residues. Germline CDR1 is SGHVS and CDR2 is FNYEAQ. The CDR3 is CASSTLGQGYEQYF. Here the CDR3 DNA reads TGTGCCAGCAGCACCCTCGGACAGGGGTACGAGCAGTACTTC. Supplemented by reference TRBV7-6 and TRBJ2-7, the full variable domain reads GAGVSQSPRYKVTKRGQDVALRCDPISGHVSLYWYRQALGQGPEFLTYFNYEAQQDKSGLPNDRFSAERPEGSISTLTIQRTEQRDSAMYRCASSTLGQGYEQYFGPGTRLTVT.

The gene calls are TRBV11-2 and TRBJ1-5, with a possible D match to TRBD1 (5 bases). Germline lookup yields CDR1 SGHAT and CDR2 FQNNGV. V shed 3 bases and J shed 4 bases, with 13 bases lying between them. This CDR3 spans 15 amino acids. CDR3 in amino acids: CASSLGLSFNQPQHF. The CDR3 bases are TGTGCCAGCAGCTTGGGACTTAGCTTTAATCAGCCCCAGCATTTT.

Details on this clone: Other nucleotide sequences in the sample specify the same CDR3. CDR3 region: CASSLGGDRRHQPQHF. The CDR3, as DNA: TGTGCCAGCAGCTTAGGAGGGGACAGGCGCCATCAGCCCCAGCATTTT. The V and J genes are TRBV7-8 and TRBJ1-5; 8 nucleotides align to TRBD1. The CDR3 length is 16 residues. J gave up 5 bases and V 1 base, and 7 bases lay outside the gene matches. CDR1 SGHVS and CDR2 FQNEAQ come from the germline V gene.

V is TRBV28 and J is TRBJ2-1, with TRBD2 identical over 14 bases. The junction had 3 bases not matched to a gene; V was cut back by 5 bases and J by 6 bases. CDR3 length: 15 amino acids. Per germline, CDR1 MDHEN and CDR2 SYDVKM. DNA for the CDR3: TGTGCCAGCAGTCCCGGGACTAGCGGGAGCAATGAGCAGTTCTTC. This codes for CASSPGTSGSNEQFF.

This clone was found a few times. The CDR3 here is CASNNPGQQETQYF. Written as DNA, the CDR3 is TGTGCCAGTAATAACCCGGGACAGCAAGAGACCCAGTACTTC. This chain uses TRBV19 with TRBJ2-5; 7 bases fit TRBD1. CDR1 and CDR2 (germline): LNHDA, SQIVND (reference sequence). The CDR3 covers 14 residues. J gave up 2 bases and V 7 bases, and 7 bases lay outside the gene matches.

The rearrangement links TRBV19 to TRBJ2-7; 10 bases fit TRBD2. Germline-derived CDR1 and CDR2 are LNHDA and SQIVND (reference sequence). J gave up 3 bases and V 5 bases, and 7 bases lay outside the gene matches. The CDR3 runs 15 residues. Here the CDR3 DNA reads TGTGCCAGTAGTCCAGGCCTAGCGGGAGACTACGAGCAGTACTTC. Translated, it gives CASSPGLAGDYEQYF.

The gene calls are TRBV19 and TRBJ1-2, with 9 bases fitting TRBD1. Trimming removed 11 bases from V and 4 bases from J; junction bases left unmatched: 8. Per the germline V gene, CDR1 is LNHDA and CDR2 is SQIVND (reference sequence). CDR3 size: 13 residues. CDR3 nucleotide sequence: TGTGCCGGACGTGGGGGACAGGGCTATGGCTACACCTTC. It yields the protein CAGRGGQGYGYTF. The whole variable domain, filled in from reference TRBV19 and TRBJ1-2, reads DGGITQSPKYLFRKEGQNVTLSCEQNLNHDAMYWYRQDPGQGLRLIYYSQIVNDFQKGDIAEGYSVSREKKESFPLTVTSAQKNPTAFYLCAGRGGQGYGYTFGSGTRLTVV.

This chain links TRBV7-9 with TRBJ2-4; 7 nucleotides agree with TRBD1. This CDR3 is built from 13 residues. Germline CDR1 SEHNR, CDR2 FQNEAQ (reference sequence). With V trimmed by 5 bases and J by 8 bases, 6 bases remained unmatched. The CDR3 spells CASSRGQDYIQYF. CDR3 bases: TGTGCCAGCAGCCGCGGACAGGACTACATTCAGTACTTC. Combining the CDR3 with reference TRBV7-9 and TRBJ2-4 gives the whole variable domain DTGVSQNPRHKITKRGQNVTFRCDPISEHNRLYWYRQTLGQGPEFLTYFQNEAQLEKSRLLSDRFSAERPKGSFSTLEIQRTEQGDSAMYLCASSRGQDYIQYFGAGTRLSVL.

The CDR3, as DNA: TGTGCCATCAGTGAGTCGCCAGGGGGGAACACTGAAGCTTTCTTT. It specifies CAISESPGGNTEAFF. The chain uses TRBV10-3 and TRBJ1-1; the match to TRBD1 covers 7 bases. This CDR3 contains 15 residues. CDR1 ENHRY and CDR2 SYGVKD come from the germline V gene. J gave up 1 base and V 0 bases, and 2 bases lay outside the gene matches.

The chain joins TRBV19 to TRBJ2-3; D not certain. CDR3 length: 16 amino acids. Germline V gene data show CDR1 as LNHDA and CDR2 as SQIVND (reference sequence). Trimming shortened V by 4 bases and J by 1 base, and 15 bases separated the two germline ends. The CDR3 DNA reads as TGTGCCAGTAGTACCTACAGACCCTGGGGCACAGATACGCAGTATTTT. Protein sequence: CASSTYRPWGTDTQYF.